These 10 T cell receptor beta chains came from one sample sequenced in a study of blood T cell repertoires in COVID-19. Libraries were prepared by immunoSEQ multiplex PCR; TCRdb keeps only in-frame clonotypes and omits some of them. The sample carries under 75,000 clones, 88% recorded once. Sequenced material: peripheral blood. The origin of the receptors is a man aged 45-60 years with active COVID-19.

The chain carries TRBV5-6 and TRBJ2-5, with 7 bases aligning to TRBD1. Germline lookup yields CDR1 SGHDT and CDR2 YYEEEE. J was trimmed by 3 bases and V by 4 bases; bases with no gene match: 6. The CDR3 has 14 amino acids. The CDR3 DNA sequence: TGTGCCAGCAGCGGGGTTGGGACAGAAGAGACCCAGTACTTC. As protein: CASSGVGTEETQYF.

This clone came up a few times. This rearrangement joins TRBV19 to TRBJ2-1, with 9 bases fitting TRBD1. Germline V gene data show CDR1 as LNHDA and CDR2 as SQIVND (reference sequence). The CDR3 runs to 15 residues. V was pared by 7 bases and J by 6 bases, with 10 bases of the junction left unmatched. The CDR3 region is CASTPGGQGFNEQFF. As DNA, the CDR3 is TGTGCCAGTACCCCCGGGGGACAGGGATTCAATGAGCAGTTCTTC.

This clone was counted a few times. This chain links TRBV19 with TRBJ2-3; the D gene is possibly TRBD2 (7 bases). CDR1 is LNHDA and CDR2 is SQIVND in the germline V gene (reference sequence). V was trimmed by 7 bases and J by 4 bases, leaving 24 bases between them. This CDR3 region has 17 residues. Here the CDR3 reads CASTETGGGVVADTQYF. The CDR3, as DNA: TGTGCCAGTACTGAAACGGGGGGCGGGGTAGTCGCAGATACGCAGTATTTT.

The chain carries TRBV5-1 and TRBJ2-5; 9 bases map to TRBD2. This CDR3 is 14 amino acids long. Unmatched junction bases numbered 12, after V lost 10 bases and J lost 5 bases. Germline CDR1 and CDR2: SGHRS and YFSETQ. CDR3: CASSGGGAKETQYF. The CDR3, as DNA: TGCGCCTCGTCTGGCGGGGGGGCCAAGGAGACCCAGTACTTC.

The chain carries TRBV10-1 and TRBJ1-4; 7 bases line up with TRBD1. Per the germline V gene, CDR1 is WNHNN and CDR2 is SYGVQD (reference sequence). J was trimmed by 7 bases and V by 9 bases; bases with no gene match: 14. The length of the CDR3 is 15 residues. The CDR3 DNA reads TGCGCCAGTCCGAATGGAGACAGGGCGAGTGAAAAACTGTTTTTT. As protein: CASPNGDRASEKLFF.

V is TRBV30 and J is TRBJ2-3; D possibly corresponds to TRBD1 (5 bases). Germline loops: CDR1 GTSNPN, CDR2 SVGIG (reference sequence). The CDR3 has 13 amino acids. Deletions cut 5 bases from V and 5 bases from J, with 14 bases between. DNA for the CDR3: TGTGCCTGGGGGGCAGGGCGTGGAGATACGCAGTATTTT. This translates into CAWGAGRGDTQYF.

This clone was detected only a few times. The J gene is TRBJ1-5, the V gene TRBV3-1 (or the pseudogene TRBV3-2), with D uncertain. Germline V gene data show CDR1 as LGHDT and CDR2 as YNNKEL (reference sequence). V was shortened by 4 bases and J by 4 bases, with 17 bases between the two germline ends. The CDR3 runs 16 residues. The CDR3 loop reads CASSLGLLGANQPQHF. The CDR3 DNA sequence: TGTGCCAGCAGCCTAGGACTCCTAGGAGCAAATCAGCCCCAGCATTTT.

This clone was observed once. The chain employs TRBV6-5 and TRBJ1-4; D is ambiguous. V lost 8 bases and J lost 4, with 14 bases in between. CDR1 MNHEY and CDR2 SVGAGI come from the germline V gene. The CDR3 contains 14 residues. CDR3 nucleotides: TGTGCCAGCCTTCTGTCGCGGGGTAATGAAAAACTGTTTTTT. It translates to CASLLSRGNEKLFF.

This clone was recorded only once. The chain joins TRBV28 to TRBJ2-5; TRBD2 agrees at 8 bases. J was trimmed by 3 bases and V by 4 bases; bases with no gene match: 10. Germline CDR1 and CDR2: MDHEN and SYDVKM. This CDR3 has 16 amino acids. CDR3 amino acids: CASSSAGLGGKETQYF. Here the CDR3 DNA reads TGTGCCAGCAGTTCAGCGGGACTAGGGGGTAAAGAGACCCAGTACTTC.

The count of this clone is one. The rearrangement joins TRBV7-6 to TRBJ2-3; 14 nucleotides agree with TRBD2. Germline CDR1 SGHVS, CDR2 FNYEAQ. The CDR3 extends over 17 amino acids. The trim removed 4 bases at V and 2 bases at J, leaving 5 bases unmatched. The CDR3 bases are TGTGCCAGCAGCTGGGGGACTAGCGGGGGCCTCACAGATACGCAGTATTTT. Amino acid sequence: CASSWGTSGGLTDTQYF.